Listed below are T cell receptor beta chains from one sample, sequenced in a study of T cells in Graves' hyperthyroidism and ophthalmopathy. Each CDR3 protein is one row after TCRdb ran MiXCR on the multiplex PCR reads. This sample carries 550,000 to 800,000 distinct CDR3 sequences, around 15% of them seen once, and the ten largest clones take less than 20%. Source material: blood. Every receptor here comes from a middle-aged man with Graves' hyperthyroidism. CDR3s include the opening cysteine and the closing phenylalanine or tryptophan. The order of the fields is J gene, V gene, clone size, D gene, CDR3 protein, CDR3 DNA. D genes are given only for firm matches. Clone size is shown for a subset of rows, as once, few, many or a class of expanded clone.

j_call: TRBJ2-7
v_call: TRBV6-1
clone_size: NA
d_call: TRBD1
cdr3_aa: CASRTPDRVGEQYF
cdr3_nt: TGTGCCAGCAGAACCCCGGACAGGGTGGGCGAGCAGTACTTC

j_call: TRBJ2-7
v_call: TRBV7-9
clone_size: NA
d_call: TRBD1
cdr3_aa: CASNPGQGREQYF
cdr3_nt: TGTGCCAGCAACCCGGGACAGGGGAGAGAGCAGTACTTC

j_call: TRBJ2-2
v_call: TRBV7-8
clone_size: few
d_call: NA
cdr3_aa: CASSLGSTTGELFF
cdr3_nt: TGTGCCAGCAGCTTGGGTTCGACCACCGGGGAGCTGTTTTTT

j_call: TRBJ2-1
v_call: TRBV11-2
clone_size: many
d_call: NA
cdr3_aa: CASSLGASEGNEQFF
cdr3_nt: TGTGCCAGCAGCCTTGGGGCTAGCGAAGGGAATGAGCAGTTCTTC

j_call: TRBJ1-6
v_call: TRBV12-3/TRBV12-4
clone_size: medium-sized
d_call: NA
cdr3_aa: CASTVTEGNSPLHF
cdr3_nt: TGTGCCAGCACCGTGACAGAGGGAAATTCACCCCTCCACTTT

j_call: TRBJ2-5
v_call: TRBV27
clone_size: NA
d_call: NA
cdr3_aa: CASSLTGDETQYF
cdr3_nt: TGTGCCAGCAGTTTGACGGGGGACGAGACCCAGTACTTC

j_call: TRBJ1-1
v_call: TRBV27
clone_size: many
d_call: NA
cdr3_aa: CASSFSFGVGTEAFF
cdr3_nt: TGTGCCAGCAGTTTTAGTTTCGGGGTGGGGACTGAAGCTTTCTTT

j_call: TRBJ2-4
v_call: TRBV11-3
clone_size: NA
d_call: NA
cdr3_aa: CASSSSFVKDTVDQCF
cdr3_nt: TGTGCCAGCAGCTCGAGCTTTGTTAAGGATACCGTTGATCAGTGCTTC

j_call: TRBJ1-1
v_call: TRBV7-2
clone_size: once
d_call: NA
cdr3_aa: CVSSPRRETEAFF
cdr3_nt: TGTGTCAGCAGCCCTAGGAGGGAAACTGAAGCTTTCTTT

j_call: TRBJ2-7
v_call: TRBV7-3
clone_size: many
d_call: TRBD1
cdr3_aa: CASSEGTGRGEQYF
cdr3_nt: TGTGCCAGCAGCGAAGGGACAGGGAGGGGCGAGCAGTACTTC

j_call: TRBJ1-5
v_call: TRBV28
clone_size: many
d_call: NA
cdr3_aa: CASSLLQGRDQPQHF
cdr3_nt: TGTGCCAGCAGTTTACTCCAGGGGCGCGATCAGCCCCAGCATTTT

j_call: TRBJ1-1
v_call: TRBV12-3/TRBV12-4
clone_size: many
d_call: TRBD1
cdr3_aa: CASSLDPDRGRPEAFF
cdr3_nt: TGTGCCAGCAGTTTAGACCCCGACAGGGGTAGGCCTGAAGCTTTCTTT

j_call: TRBJ2-3
v_call: TRBV25-1
clone_size: NA
d_call: TRBD2
cdr3_aa: CASSDLAGRLDTQYF
cdr3_nt: TGTGCCAGCAGTGACCTAGCGGGAAGATTGGATACGCAGTATTTT

j_call: TRBJ2-3
v_call: TRBV28
clone_size: many
d_call: TRBD2
cdr3_aa: CASSWTSGTHTQYF
cdr3_nt: TGTGCCAGCAGTTGGACTAGCGGTACCCATACGCAGTATTTT

j_call: TRBJ2-5
v_call: TRBV12-3/TRBV12-4
clone_size: many
d_call: TRBD2
cdr3_aa: CASSLWGGEGTQYF
cdr3_nt: TGTGCCAGCAGTTTATGGGGGGGGGAAGGGACCCAGTACTTC

j_call: TRBJ2-2
v_call: TRBV9
clone_size: few
d_call: TRBD2
cdr3_aa: CASSGGGRAFDSGELFF
cdr3_nt: TGTGCCAGCAGCGGGGGGGGGAGGGCCTTCGATTCCGGGGAGCTGTTTTTT

j_call: TRBJ1-5
v_call: TRBV28
clone_size: many
d_call: NA
cdr3_aa: CASSPPRGTVGNQPQHF
cdr3_nt: TGTGCCAGCAGTCCCCCCCGCGGGACGGTGGGTAATCAGCCCCAGCATTTT

j_call: TRBJ1-5
v_call: TRBV27
clone_size: many
d_call: TRBD1
cdr3_aa: CASSLRTGSNQPQHF
cdr3_nt: TGTGCCAGCAGCCTCCGGACAGGTAGCAATCAGCCCCAGCATTTT

j_call: TRBJ2-1
v_call: TRBV6-5
clone_size: few
d_call: TRBD2
cdr3_aa: CASSYSTGGEQFF
cdr3_nt: TGTGCCAGCAGTTACTCGACGGGAGGGGAGCAGTTCTTC

j_call: TRBJ2-3
v_call: TRBV11-3
clone_size: many
d_call: NA
cdr3_aa: CASSLGLGQGDTQYF
cdr3_nt: TGTGCCAGCAGCCTCGGACTGGGGCAGGGGGATACGCAGTATTTT

j_call: TRBJ2-2
v_call: TRBV4-3
clone_size: many
d_call: NA
cdr3_aa: CASSQAAGNTGELFF
cdr3_nt: TGCGCCAGCAGCCAAGCTGCGGGGAACACCGGGGAGCTGTTTTTT

j_call: TRBJ2-1
v_call: TRBV7-3
clone_size: many
d_call: TRBD2
cdr3_aa: CASSLTPGLAGGLPGNEQFF
cdr3_nt: TGTGCCAGCAGCTTGACGCCGGGACTAGCGGGAGGGCTCCCGGGCAATGAGCAGTTCTTC

j_call: TRBJ2-7
v_call: TRBV4-1
clone_size: NA
d_call: TRBD2
cdr3_aa: CASSQGLAGSREQYF
cdr3_nt: TGCGCCAGCAGCCAAGGACTAGCGGGAAGTCGCGAGCAGTACTTC

j_call: TRBJ2-1
v_call: TRBV11-2
clone_size: many
d_call: NA
cdr3_aa: CASSSPGLPSWINEQFF
cdr3_nt: TGTGCCAGCAGCTCCCCGGGACTTCCCTCTTGGATCAATGAGCAGTTCTTC

j_call: TRBJ2-3
v_call: TRBV3-1
clone_size: NA
d_call: NA
cdr3_aa: CASSRAVSTDTQYF
cdr3_nt: TGTGCCAGCAGCCGAGCGGTTAGCACAGATACGCAGTATTTT

j_call: TRBJ2-7
v_call: TRBV6-1
clone_size: many
d_call: NA
cdr3_aa: CASSEDFAGSYEQYF
cdr3_nt: TGTGCCAGCAGTGAAGATTTTGCGGGCTCCTACGAGCAGTACTTC

j_call: TRBJ2-1
v_call: TRBV19
clone_size: NA
d_call: TRBD2
cdr3_aa: CASSIEGLANNEQFF
cdr3_nt: TGTGCCAGTAGTATAGAAGGACTAGCGAACAATGAGCAGTTCTTC

j_call: TRBJ1-5
v_call: TRBV19
clone_size: few
d_call: TRBD1
cdr3_aa: CASTPGTGIESNQPQHF
cdr3_nt: TGTGCCAGTACTCCCGGGACAGGGATTGAAAGCAATCAGCCCCAGCATTTT

j_call: TRBJ2-7
v_call: TRBV7-3
clone_size: many
d_call: TRBD1
cdr3_aa: CASSLGQGPVYEQYF
cdr3_nt: TGTGCCAGCAGCCTAGGACAGGGACCGGTCTACGAGCAGTACTTC

j_call: TRBJ1-5
v_call: TRBV5-5
clone_size: NA
d_call: NA
cdr3_aa: CASSLIESNQPQHF
cdr3_nt: TGTGCCAGCAGTCTTATTGAGAGCAATCAGCCCCAGCATTTT

j_call: TRBJ2-7
v_call: TRBV6-5
clone_size: many
d_call: TRBD1
cdr3_aa: CASSYPDRPEQYF
cdr3_nt: TGTGCCAGCAGTTACCCGGACAGGCCCGAGCAGTACTTC

j_call: TRBJ2-1
v_call: TRBV2
clone_size: many
d_call: TRBD2
cdr3_aa: CARQDREAGTEQFF
cdr3_nt: TGTGCCAGACAGGATCGAGAAGCGGGAACTGAGCAGTTCTTC

j_call: TRBJ2-2
v_call: TRBV9
clone_size: few
d_call: TRBD2
cdr3_aa: CASSAGLAGRTGELFF
cdr3_nt: TGTGCCAGCAGCGCGGGACTAGCGGGAAGAACCGGGGAGCTGTTTTTT

j_call: TRBJ1-2
v_call: TRBV30
clone_size: many
d_call: NA
cdr3_aa: CAWSPTNYGYTF
cdr3_nt: TGTGCCTGGAGTCCGACTAACTATGGCTACACCTTC

j_call: TRBJ2-7
v_call: TRBV24-1
clone_size: NA
d_call: NA
cdr3_aa: CATSDWTGSSYEQYF
cdr3_nt: TGTGCCACCAGTGATTGGACTGGAAGCTCCTACGAGCAGTACTTC

j_call: TRBJ1-1
v_call: TRBV12-3/TRBV12-4
clone_size: many
d_call: NA
cdr3_aa: CASSLRLDTEAFF
cdr3_nt: TGTGCCAGCAGCCTAAGGTTGGACACTGAAGCTTTCTTT

j_call: TRBJ1-5
v_call: TRBV27
clone_size: many
d_call: NA
cdr3_aa: CASSPMALQYSNQPQHF
cdr3_nt: TGTGCCAGCAGTCCAATGGCACTTCAGTATAGCAATCAGCCCCAGCATTTT

j_call: TRBJ1-2
v_call: TRBV6-1
clone_size: many
d_call: TRBD1
cdr3_aa: CASTKGDSNYGYTF
cdr3_nt: TGTGCCAGCACTAAGGGGGACAGTAACTATGGCTACACCTTC

j_call: TRBJ2-7
v_call: TRBV28
clone_size: NA
d_call: NA
cdr3_aa: CASSYPFYEQYF
cdr3_nt: TGTGCCAGCAGTTACCCGTTCTACGAGCAGTACTTC